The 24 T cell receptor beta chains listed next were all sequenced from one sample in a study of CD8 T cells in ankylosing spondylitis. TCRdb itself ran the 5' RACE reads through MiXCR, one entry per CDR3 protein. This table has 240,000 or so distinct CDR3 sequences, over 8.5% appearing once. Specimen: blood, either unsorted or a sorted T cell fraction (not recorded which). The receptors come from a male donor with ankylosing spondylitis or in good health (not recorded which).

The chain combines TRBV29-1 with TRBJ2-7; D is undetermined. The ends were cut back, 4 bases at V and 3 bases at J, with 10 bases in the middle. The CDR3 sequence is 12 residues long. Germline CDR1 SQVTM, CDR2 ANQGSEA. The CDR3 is CSVAGDFYEQYF. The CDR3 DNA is TGCAGCGTTGCAGGAGACTTCTACGAGCAGTACTTC.

CDR3 nucleotide sequence: TGTGCCAGCAGCTTGGGGCGGGCAGCAGGAAACACCATATATTTT. Translation: CASSLGRAAGNTIYF. This chain connects TRBV5-5 to TRBJ1-3; D unresolved. V was pared by 0 bases and J by 4 bases, with 11 bases between. From germline, CDR1 is SGHKS and CDR2 YYEKEE (reference sequence). The CDR3 has 15 amino acids. The whole variable domain, remainder taken from reference TRBV5-5 and TRBJ1-3, is DAGVTQSPTHLIKTRGQQVTLRCSPISGHKSVSWYQQVLGQGPQFIFQYYEKEERGRGNFPDRFSARQFPNYSSELNVNALLLGDSALYLCASSLGRAAGNTIYFGEGSWLTVV.

The CDR3 loop reads CASSYAEEYNEQFF. The CDR3 region has the DNA TGTGCCAGCAGTTACGCGGAAGAATACAATGAGCAGTTCTTC. The chain is built from TRBV6-2 or TRBV6-3 and TRBJ2-1; D call uncertain. The germline V gene encodes CDR1 MNHEY and CDR2 SVGEGT. The CDR3 totals 14 residues. Trimming pared 2 bases from V and 4 bases from J, leaving 9 bases between.

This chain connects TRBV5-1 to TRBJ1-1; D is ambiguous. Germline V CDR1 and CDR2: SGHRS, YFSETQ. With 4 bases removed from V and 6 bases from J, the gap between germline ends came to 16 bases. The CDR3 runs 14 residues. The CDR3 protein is CASSLGVDVSEAFF. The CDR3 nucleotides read TGCGCCAGCAGCCTTGGGGTGGACGTGTCTGAAGCTTTCTTT.

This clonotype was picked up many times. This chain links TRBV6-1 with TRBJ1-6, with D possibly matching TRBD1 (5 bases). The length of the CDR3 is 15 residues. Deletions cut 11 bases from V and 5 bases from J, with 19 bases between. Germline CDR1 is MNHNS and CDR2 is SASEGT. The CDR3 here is CASAEGSGDNSPLHF. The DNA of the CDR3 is TGTGCCTCAGCGGAGGGGAGTGGAGATAATTCACCCCTCCACTTT.

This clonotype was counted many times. CDR3 coding DNA: TGCGCCAGCAGCTGGGACGGCACTGAAGCTTTCTTT. Translated, it gives CASSWDGTEAFF. This chain connects TRBV5-1 to TRBJ1-1; a possible D gene is TRBD1 (5 bases). V was shortened by 3 bases and J by 4 bases, with 7 bases between the two germline ends. The CDR3 has 12 residues. Germline CDR1 SGHRS, CDR2 YFSETQ.

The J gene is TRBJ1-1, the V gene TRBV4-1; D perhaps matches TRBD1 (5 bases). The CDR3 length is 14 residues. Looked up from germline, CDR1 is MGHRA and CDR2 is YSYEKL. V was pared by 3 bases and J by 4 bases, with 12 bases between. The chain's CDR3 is CASSQTTGSTEAFF. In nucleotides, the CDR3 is TGCGCCAGCAGCCAGACCACAGGATCCACTGAAGCTTTCTTT.

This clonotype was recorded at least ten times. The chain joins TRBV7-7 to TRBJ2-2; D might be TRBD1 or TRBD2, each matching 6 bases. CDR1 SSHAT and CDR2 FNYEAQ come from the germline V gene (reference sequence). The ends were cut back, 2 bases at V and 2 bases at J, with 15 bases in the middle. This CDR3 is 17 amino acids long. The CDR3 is CASSLFTGRGNTGELFF. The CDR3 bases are TGTGCCAGCAGCTTATTTACAGGGCGGGGAAACACCGGGGAGCTGTTTTTT.

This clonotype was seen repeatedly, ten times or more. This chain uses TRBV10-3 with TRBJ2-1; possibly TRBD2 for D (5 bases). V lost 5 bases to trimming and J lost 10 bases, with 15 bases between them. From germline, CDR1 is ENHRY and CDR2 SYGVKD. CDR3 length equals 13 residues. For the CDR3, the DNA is TGTGCCATCAGTTCGGAACGGGATCTCGAGCAGTTCTTC. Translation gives CAISSERDLEQFF.

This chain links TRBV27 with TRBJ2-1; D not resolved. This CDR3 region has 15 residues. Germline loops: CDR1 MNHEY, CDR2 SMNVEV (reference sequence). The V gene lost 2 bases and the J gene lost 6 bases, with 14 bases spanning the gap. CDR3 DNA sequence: TGTGCCAGCAGTTTACGCACGGGTGTGTCCAATGAGCAGTTCTTC. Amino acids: CASSLRTGVSNEQFF.

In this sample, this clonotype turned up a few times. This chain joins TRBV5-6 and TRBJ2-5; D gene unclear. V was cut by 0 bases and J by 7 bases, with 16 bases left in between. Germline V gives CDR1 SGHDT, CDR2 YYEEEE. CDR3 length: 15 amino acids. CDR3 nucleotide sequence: TGTGCCAGCAGCTTGGTCTCAGGATCGGCAGGGACCCAGTACTTC. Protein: CASSLVSGSAGTQYF.

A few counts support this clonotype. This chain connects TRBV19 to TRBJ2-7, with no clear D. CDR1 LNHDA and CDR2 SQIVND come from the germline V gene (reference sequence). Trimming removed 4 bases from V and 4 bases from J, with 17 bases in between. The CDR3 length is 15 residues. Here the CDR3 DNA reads TGTGCCAGTAGTAGACCGACGGACGGAATATACGAGCAGTACTTC. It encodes CASSRPTDGIYEQYF.

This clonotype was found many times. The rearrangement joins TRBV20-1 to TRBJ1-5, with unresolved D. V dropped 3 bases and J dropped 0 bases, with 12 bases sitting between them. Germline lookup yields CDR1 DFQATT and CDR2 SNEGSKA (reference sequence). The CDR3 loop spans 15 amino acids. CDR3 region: CSASMDYSSNQPQHF. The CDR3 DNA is TGCAGTGCTAGTATGGATTATAGTAGCAATCAGCCCCAGCATTTT.

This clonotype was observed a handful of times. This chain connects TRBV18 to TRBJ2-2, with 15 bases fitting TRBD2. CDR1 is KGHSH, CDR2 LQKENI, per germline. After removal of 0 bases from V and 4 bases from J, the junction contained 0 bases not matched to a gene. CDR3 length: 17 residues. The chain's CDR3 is CASSPPGLAGGTGELFF. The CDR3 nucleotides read TGTGCCAGCTCACCACCGGGACTAGCGGGAGGCACCGGGGAGCTGTTTTTT.

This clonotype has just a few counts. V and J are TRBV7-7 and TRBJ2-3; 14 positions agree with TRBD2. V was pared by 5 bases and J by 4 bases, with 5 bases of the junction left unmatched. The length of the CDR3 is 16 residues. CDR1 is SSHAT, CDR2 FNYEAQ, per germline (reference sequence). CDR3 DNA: TGTGCCAGCAGCCCCAGACTAGCGGGAGGGCCAGATACGCAGTATTTT. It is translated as CASSPRLAGGPDTQYF. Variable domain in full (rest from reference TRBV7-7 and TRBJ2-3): GAGVSQSPRYKVTKRGQDVTLRCDPISSHATLYWYQQALGQGPEFLTYFNYEAQPDKSGLPSDRFSAERPEGSISTLTIQRTEQRDSAMYRCASSPRLAGGPDTQYFGPGTRLTVL.

Here the CDR3 DNA reads TGCAGTGCCGTATCCGGGGGCCAGTCCGGGGAGCTGTTTTTT. This codes for CSAVSGGQSGELFF. This chain links TRBV29-1 with TRBJ2-2; D might be TRBD1 or TRBD2, each matching 6 bases. The germline V gene has CDR1 SQVTM and CDR2 ANQGSEA. This CDR3 region has 14 residues.

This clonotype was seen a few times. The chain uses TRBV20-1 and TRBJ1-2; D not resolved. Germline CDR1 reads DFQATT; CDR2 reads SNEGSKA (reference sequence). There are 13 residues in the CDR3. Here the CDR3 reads CRGFDAARSGYTF. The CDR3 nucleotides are TGCAGGGGGTTCGACGCGGCCAGGAGTGGCTACACCTTC.

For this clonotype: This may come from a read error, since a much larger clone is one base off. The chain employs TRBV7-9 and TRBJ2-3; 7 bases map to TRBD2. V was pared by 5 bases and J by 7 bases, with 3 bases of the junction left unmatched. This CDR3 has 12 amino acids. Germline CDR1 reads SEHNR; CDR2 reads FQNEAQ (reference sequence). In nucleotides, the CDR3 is TGTGCCAGCAGCCAACTAGCGAATACGCAGTATTTT. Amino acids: CASSQLANTQYF.

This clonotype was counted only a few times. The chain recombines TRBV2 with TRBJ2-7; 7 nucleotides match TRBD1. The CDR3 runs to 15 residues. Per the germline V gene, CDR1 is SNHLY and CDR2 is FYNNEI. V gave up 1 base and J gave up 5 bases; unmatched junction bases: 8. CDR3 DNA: TGTGCCAGCAGTGAAGATGTGACAGGGTTCGACGAGCAGTACTTC. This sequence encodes CASSEDVTGFDEQYF.

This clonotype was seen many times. CDR3 bases: TGCAGCGTTGGCGTGGGGACAGGGAACACCGGGGAGCTGTTTTTT. Translated, it gives CSVGVGTGNTGELFF. The gene calls are TRBV29-1 and TRBJ2-2; 8 positions match TRBD1. CDR1 and CDR2 from the germline V gene are SQVTM and ANQGSEA. There are 15 residues in the CDR3. V trimming: 4 bases; J trimming: 1 base; junction bases outside the gene matches: 5.

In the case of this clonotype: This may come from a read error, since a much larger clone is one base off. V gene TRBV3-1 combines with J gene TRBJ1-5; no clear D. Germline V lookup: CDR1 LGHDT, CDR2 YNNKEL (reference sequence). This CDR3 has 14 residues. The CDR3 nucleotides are TGTGGCAGCAGCCAAACAAGTAGCAATCAGCCCCAGCATTTT. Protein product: CGSSQTSSNQPQHF.

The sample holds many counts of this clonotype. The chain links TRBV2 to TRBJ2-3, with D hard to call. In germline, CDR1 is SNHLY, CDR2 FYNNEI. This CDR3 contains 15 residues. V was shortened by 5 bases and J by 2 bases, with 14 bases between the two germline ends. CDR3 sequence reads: CASSNNFALTDTQYF. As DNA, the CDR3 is TGTGCCAGCAGTAACAACTTTGCCCTCACAGATACGCAGTATTTT.

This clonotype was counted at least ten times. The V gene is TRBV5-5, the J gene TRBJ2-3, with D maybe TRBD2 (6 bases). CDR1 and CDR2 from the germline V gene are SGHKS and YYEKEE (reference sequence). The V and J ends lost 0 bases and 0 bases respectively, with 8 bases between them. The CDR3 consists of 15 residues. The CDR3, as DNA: TGTGCCAGCAGCTTGGATGGGACTAGCACAGATACGCAGTATTTT. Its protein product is CASSLDGTSTDTQYF.

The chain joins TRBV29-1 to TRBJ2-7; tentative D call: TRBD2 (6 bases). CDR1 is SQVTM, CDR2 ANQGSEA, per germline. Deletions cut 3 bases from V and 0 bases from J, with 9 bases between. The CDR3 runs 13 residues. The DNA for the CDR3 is TGCAGCGTTGAGGGGGACTCCTCCTACGAGCAGTACTTC. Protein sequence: CSVEGDSSYEQYF.